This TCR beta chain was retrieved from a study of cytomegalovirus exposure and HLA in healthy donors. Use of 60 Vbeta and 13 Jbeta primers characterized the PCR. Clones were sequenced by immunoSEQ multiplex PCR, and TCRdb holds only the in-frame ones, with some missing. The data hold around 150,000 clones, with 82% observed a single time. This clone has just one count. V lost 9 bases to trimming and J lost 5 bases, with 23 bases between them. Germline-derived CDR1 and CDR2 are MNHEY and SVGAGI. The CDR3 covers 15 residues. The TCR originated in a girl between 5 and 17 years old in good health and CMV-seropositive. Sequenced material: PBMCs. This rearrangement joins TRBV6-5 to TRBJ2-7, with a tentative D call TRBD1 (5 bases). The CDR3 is CASRTPGRVGHEQYF. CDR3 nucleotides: TGTGCCAGTAGGACCCCGGGCAGGGTAGGCCACGAGCAGTACTTC.